Listed below are T cell receptor beta chains from one sample, sequenced in a study of blood T cells in healthy people across ages. TCRdb called the 5' RACE reads again in MiXCR, with one record for every CDR3 protein. The sample yields 500,000 to 550,000 distinct CDR3 sequences, less than 25% seen once. Separately, the same data were catalogued under a study of T cells of mothers and their children.

The source material was blood. The receptors originated from a boy aged 5-17 years in good health. CDR3s leave out the opening cysteine and the closing phenylalanine or tryptophan. D genes are given only for firm matches.

. | TRBJ1-2 | TRBV28 | ASRNDTPNYGYT
. | TRBJ2-7 | TRBV9 | ASSVGDGAFYEQY
. | TRBJ2-4 | TRBV7-2 | ASSPSAGPKNIQY
TRBD2 | . | TRBV12-3/TRBV12-4 | ASSPAGGQLNNEQF
. | TRBJ2-7 | TRBV4-3 | ASSQDRPRIYEQY
TRBD2 | TRBJ2-1 | TRBV4-1 | ASSTLAGGFSYNEQF
. | TRBJ2-4 | TRBV28 | ASSWWATKNIQY
. | TRBJ2-1 | TRBV12-3/TRBV12-4 | ASRPFTANEQF
. | TRBJ1-1 | TRBV5-1 | ASSPRPGDTEAF
TRBD2 | TRBJ2-4 | TRBV20-1 | SASGTSARGTKNIQY
. | TRBJ2-6 | TRBV5-1 | ASSLVGFAGANVLT